The T cell receptor beta chain under discussion was sequenced for a study of T-cell reconstitution after alpha-beta-depleted transplantation in children. Whole-study results and caveats: Two months or so post-transplant, alpha-beta T cells reportedly derived from several hundred expanded graft clones.

Unique molecular identifiers were used to barcode this TCRbeta library. Each CDR3 protein gets one entry after TCRdb re-called the PCR reads with MiXCR. The sample carries fewer than 550,000 distinct CDR3 sequences, about 10% recorded once. The CDR3 is 14 amino acids. The J segment lost 4 bases and the V segment lost 7 bases, leaving 8 bases of the junction unmatched. Concerning this clonotype: Its antigen is not identified.

Sequenced here: PBMCs, mostly from graft donor cells, sampled 180 days after TCRalphabeta/CD19-depleted stem cell transplant. The clonotype comes from a female patient younger than 10 who had a stem cell transplant for aplastic anemia, so the T cells may come from the graft donor. The chain employs TRBV12-3 or TRBV12-4 and TRBJ1-2, with TRBD1 identical over 8 bases. This chain's CDR3 is CASKAPDRGYGYTF. The CDR3 DNA follows: TGTGCCAGCAAGGCTCCTGACAGGGGCTATGGCTACACCTTC.